These 31 T cell receptor beta chains were all obtained from the same sample, sequenced in a study of siplizumab effects on memory and regulatory T cells. Profiled with immunoSEQ multiplex PCR; TCRdb holds only in-frame clones, not every one. The repertoire consists of roughly 68,000 clones, with 75% to 90% occurring once and the leading ten covering approximately 3.4%. The sequenced sample consisted of memory CD4+ T cells sorted from blood. The receptors derive from a human donor in good health.

This chain uses TRBV5-6 with TRBJ2-5; TRBD1 aligns across 8 bases. Judging by the DNA end, TRBJ2-7 fits better; the J call may be wrong. In germline, CDR1 is SGHDT, CDR2 YYEEEE. The CDR3 sequence is 15 residues long. The CDR3 is CASSLGAGGPYEQYF. CDR3 nucleotides: TGTGCCAGCAGCTTGGGGGCAGGGGGCCCGTACGAGCAGTACTTC.

V gene TRBV30 combines with J gene TRBJ2-2; 8 bases agree with TRBD1. The V segment lost 2 bases and the J segment 7 bases; nucleotides outside the gene matches: 9. The CDR3 is made up of 15 amino acids. The germline V gene has CDR1 GTSNPN and CDR2 SVGIG (reference sequence). The CDR3 here is CAWSRNRGANGELFF. The CDR3 region has the DNA TGTGCCTGGAGTCGTAACAGGGGGGCGAACGGGGAGCTGTTTTTT.

The chain joins TRBV18 to TRBJ1-4; 7 bases agree with TRBD1. Germline trimming cut 5 bases from V and 6 bases from J; bases unmatched to any gene: 6. Germline lookup yields CDR1 KGHSH and CDR2 LQKENI. There are 14 residues in the CDR3. The CDR3: CASSSTGSDEKLFF. Here the CDR3 DNA reads TGTGCCAGCTCATCGACAGGGTCCGATGAAAAACTGTTTTTT.

The V gene is TRBV5-1, the J gene TRBJ2-5; possibly TRBD1 or TRBD2 for D (5 bases each). CDR1 is SGHRS, CDR2 YFSETQ, per germline. Deletions cut 4 bases from V and 5 bases from J, with 12 bases between. This CDR3 has 13 amino acids. The CDR3 is CASSRGTTETQYF. The CDR3 DNA is TGCGCCAGCAGCCGAGGGACGACGGAGACCCAGTACTTC.

V and J are TRBV18 and TRBJ1-1; a weak D match, TRBD1 (5 bases). Between the trimmed V and J ends, which lost 2 bases and 6 bases, there was a span of 13 bases. The CDR3 covers 14 residues. Germline lookup yields CDR1 KGHSH and CDR2 LQKENI. The CDR3 nucleotides are TGTGCCAGCTCACCATTCCCGGGGGAGTCTGAAGCTTTCTTT. Translating gives CASSPFPGESEAFF.

V is TRBV11-1 and J is TRBJ1-1, with D possibly TRBD1 on 5 matching bases. The V end was cut by 6 bases, the J end by 0 bases, with 20 bases between. The V gene's germline CDR1 is SGHAT and CDR2 FQDESV (reference sequence). The length of the CDR3 is 17 residues. The CDR3 loop reads CASRKTSWGTMNTEAFF. The CDR3 DNA is TGTGCCAGCAGAAAAACTAGTTGGGGGACGATGAACACTGAAGCTTTCTTT. The full variable domain, in which reference TRBV11-1 and TRBJ1-1 provide the parts outside the CDR3, is EAEVAQSPRYKITEKSQAVAFWCDPISGHATLYWYRQILGQGPELLVQFQDESVVDDSQLPKDRFSAERLKGVDSTLKIQPAELGDSAMYLCASRKTSWGTMNTEAFFGQGTRLTVV.

V usage is TRBV6-1 and J usage is TRBJ1-1; unclear D gene. Germline loops: CDR1 MNHNS, CDR2 SASEGT. Trimming pared 6 bases from V and 1 base from J, leaving 12 bases between. The CDR3 has 14 amino acids. The CDR3 here is CASRVRQPNTEAFF. The CDR3 DNA sequence: TGTGCCAGCAGAGTCCGACAACCGAACACTGAAGCTTTCTTT.

For this clone: The sample holds other DNA sequences that translate to the same CDR3. V and J are TRBV4-1 and TRBJ2-7, with D possibly matching TRBD2 (7 bases). V lost 4 bases, J lost 1 base, and 26 bases lay in between. CDR3 length: 19 residues. The germline V gene encodes CDR1 MGHRA and CDR2 YSYEKL. DNA of the CDR3: TGCGCCAGCAGCCGAGGCCCGGGACACTCACTCGGGGGGTCCTACGAGCAGTACTTC. Its protein is CASSRGPGHSLGGSYEQYF.

V usage is TRBV4-1 and J usage is TRBJ2-1; D gene unclear. The CDR3 spans 14 residues. The germline V gene encodes CDR1 MGHRA and CDR2 YSYEKL. V lost 4 bases, J lost 7 bases, and 14 bases lay in between. For the CDR3, the DNA is TGCGCCAGCAGCCGGGATCCTAGACGAAATGAGCAGTTCTTC. Amino acid sequence: CASSRDPRRNEQFF.

The chain recombines TRBV7-9 with TRBJ1-1; tentative D call: TRBD1 (5 bases). Germline V CDR1 and CDR2: SEHNR, FQNEAQ (reference sequence). This CDR3 region has 10 residues. The germline V and J ends were trimmed by 8 bases and 8 bases, with 9 bases remaining between them. This CDR3 is CASGDREAFF. CDR3 DNA: TGTGCCAGCGGAGACAGAGAAGCTTTCTTT.

In this sample, this clone turned up once. V usage is TRBV5-6 and J usage is TRBJ2-3; D may be TRBD2 (5 bases). The CDR3 consists of 14 residues. The V gene lost 3 bases and the J gene lost 8 bases, with 16 bases spanning the gap. Germline V lookup: CDR1 SGHDT, CDR2 YYEEEE. CDR3 loop: CASSSGLRWGTQYF. CDR3 nucleotide sequence: TGTGCCAGCAGCTCCGGACTCCGTTGGGGTACGCAGTATTTT.

This clone is a singleton in its sample. The chain has TRBV6-6 and TRBJ1-2; D unclear. CDR3 length equals 15 residues. Germline assignment: CDR1 MNHNY and CDR2 SVGAGI (reference sequence). V was cut by 5 bases and J by 4 bases, with 17 bases left in between. The CDR3 sequence is CASSPGGSGRYGYTF. CDR3 nucleotides: TGTGCCAGCAGTCCCGGCGGAAGTGGACGCTATGGCTACACCTTC.

The chain combines TRBV6-4 with TRBJ2-1, with TRBD2 matching over 14 bases. This CDR3 spans 17 amino acids. Germline lookup yields CDR1 MRHNA and CDR2 SNTAGT. Losses at the gene ends were 4 bases for V and 9 bases for J; bases not matched to a gene: 11. Here the CDR3 reads CASSGPSRTSGRIEQFF. As DNA, the CDR3 is TGTGCCAGCAGTGGCCCATCCAGGACTAGCGGGAGGATTGAGCAGTTCTTC.

The V and J genes are TRBV5-1 and TRBJ2-7; D might be TRBD1 or TRBD2, each matching 5 bases. The germline V gene has CDR1 SGHRS and CDR2 YFSETQ. There are 16 residues in the CDR3. V dropped 4 bases and J dropped 3 bases, with 20 bases sitting between them. CDR3 in amino acids: CASSPGIGGPDYEQYF. Here the CDR3 DNA reads TGCGCCAGCAGCCCAGGGATAGGCGGGCCCGACTACGAGCAGTACTTC.

The chain has TRBV9 and TRBJ1-1; TRBD1 matches 9 bases. In germline, CDR1 is SGDLS, CDR2 YYNGEE. Unmatched junction bases numbered 5, after V lost 4 bases and J lost 4 bases. The CDR3 length is 14 residues. CDR3 bases: TGTGCCAGCAGCAGCTGGGACAGGGCCACTGAAGCTTTCTTT. This sequence encodes CASSSWDRATEAFF.

This chain connects TRBV5-1 to TRBJ1-1; D is undetermined. CDR1 SGHRS and CDR2 YFSETQ come from the germline V gene. Trimming shortened V by 4 bases and J by 1 base, and 2 bases separated the two germline ends. There are 11 residues in the CDR3. The CDR3 coding sequence is TGCGCCAGCAGCCAGAACACTGAAGCTTTCTTT. This translates into CASSQNTEAFF. The complete variable domain, with remaining parts taken from reference TRBV5-1 and TRBJ1-1, reads KAGVTQTPRYLIKTRGQQVTLSCSPISGHRSVSWYQQTPGQGLQFLFEYFSETQRNKGNFPGRFSGRQFSNSRSEMNVSTLELGDSALYLCASSQNTEAFFGQGTRLTVV.

This chain uses TRBV11-1 with TRBJ2-1; D is possibly TRBD1 (6 bases). Trimming removed 6 bases at V and 4 bases at J, with 19 bases between. The CDR3 totals 16 residues. Per germline, CDR1 SGHAT and CDR2 FQDESV (reference sequence). CDR3 DNA sequence: TGTGCCAGCAGTCCTTTGGTGACAGGCCTGTACAATGAGCAGTTCTTC. It yields the protein CASSPLVTGLYNEQFF.

The chain uses TRBV5-4 and TRBJ2-5; 7 nucleotides align to TRBD2. The CDR3 consists of 14 residues. V was clipped by 3 bases and J by 1 base; unmatched bases: 3. The germline V gene encodes CDR1 SGHNT and CDR2 YYREEE (reference sequence). This CDR3 is CASSYGTTQETQYF. As DNA, the CDR3 is TGTGCCAGCAGCTACGGGACTACCCAAGAGACCCAGTACTTC. The complete variable domain, with remaining parts taken from reference TRBV5-4 and TRBJ2-5, reads ETGVTQSPTHLIKTRGQQVTLRCSSQSGHNTVSWYQQALGQGPQFIFQYYREEENGRGNFPPRFSGLQFPNYSSELNVNALELDDSALYLCASSYGTTQETQYFGPGTRLLVL.

The chain has TRBV11-3 and TRBJ1-3; no reliable D call. Between the trimmed V and J ends, which lost 0 bases and 0 bases, there was a span of 6 bases. Germline CDR1 reads SGHNT; CDR2 reads YENEEA. The CDR3 consists of 15 residues. The CDR3 sequence is CASSLDHSSGNTIYF. CDR3 in DNA: TGTGCCAGCAGCTTAGATCACAGCTCTGGAAACACCATATATTTT.

This clone has a single count. V is TRBV19 and J is TRBJ1-5; D may be TRBD1 (6 bases). This CDR3 has 20 amino acids. Germline V CDR1 and CDR2: LNHDA, SQIVND (reference sequence). The V end lost 0 bases, the J end lost 0 bases, and 21 bases lay between the germline ends. CDR3 residues: CASSIDSRGYLLPSNQPQHF. DNA of the CDR3: TGTGCCAGTAGTATAGATAGCAGGGGTTACCTCCTACCTAGCAATCAGCCCCAGCATTTT.

This clone was detected only once. The chain recombines TRBV5-1 with TRBJ1-5, with D hard to call. This CDR3 has 12 amino acids. Germline V gene data show CDR1 as SGHRS and CDR2 as YFSETQ. V dropped 7 bases and J dropped 4 bases, with 9 bases sitting between them. The CDR3 spells CASFNINQPQHF. Written as DNA, the CDR3 is TGCGCCAGCTTTAACATTAATCAGCCCCAGCATTTT.

The chain is built from TRBV11-1 and TRBJ2-5; D is uncertain. The assigned J gene may be wrong: the sequence end matches TRBJ2-7 better. Germline CDR1 is SGHAT and CDR2 is FQDESV (reference sequence). The CDR3 totals 14 residues. CDR3 in DNA: TGTGCCAGCAGCTTAACTCTCTCCTCCTACGAGCAGTACTTC. This codes for CASSLTLSSYEQYF.

V is TRBV7-9 and J is TRBJ2-5; no definite D call. Germline CDR1 is SEHNR and CDR2 is FQNEAQ (reference sequence). This CDR3 comprises 11 residues. Trimming shortened V by 4 bases and J by 3 bases, and 3 bases separated the two germline ends. This CDR3 reads CASSWKETQYF. DNA of the CDR3: TGTGCCAGCAGCTGGAAAGAGACCCAGTACTTC.

The chain has TRBV14 and TRBJ1-5; D unresolved. Germline lookup yields CDR1 SGHDN and CDR2 FVKESK. The ends were cut back, 0 bases at V and 6 bases at J, with 6 bases in the middle. CDR3 length: 13 residues. The CDR3 nucleotides are TGTGCCAGCAGCCAAGATCTGGGTCAGCCCCAGCATTTT. Translation gives CASSQDLGQPQHF.

The J gene is TRBJ2-1, the V gene TRBV6-5; 7 positions match TRBD1. Trimming at V came to 9 bases and at J to 8 bases, leaving 10 bases not matched to a gene. The germline V gene has CDR1 MNHEY and CDR2 SVGAGI. The CDR3 has 13 residues. The CDR3, as DNA: TGTGCCAGTAGGGACAGCCCCGGAGATGAGCAGTTCTTC. Amino acids: CASRDSPGDEQFF.

V gene TRBV7-3 combines with J gene TRBJ1-1; no clear D gene. With 6 bases removed from V and 5 bases from J, the gap between germline ends came to 13 bases. CDR3 length: 13 amino acids. In germline, CDR1 is SGHTA, CDR2 FQGTGA. The CDR3 sequence is CASRRSRETEAFF. CDR3 sequence (DNA): TGTGCCAGCAGAAGGAGTAGGGAGACTGAAGCTTTCTTT.

The genes are TRBV2 and TRBJ2-3; D tentatively reads TRBD1 or TRBD2 (6 bases each). Germline-derived CDR1 and CDR2 are SNHLY and FYNNEI. Trimming took off 7 bases at V and 2 bases at J, with 16 bases between the two ends. There are 15 residues in the CDR3. The CDR3 region has the DNA TGTGCCAGCAACCAAGCTGGGGGGCACACAGATACGCAGTATTTT. Encoded protein: CASNQAGGHTDTQYF.

The chain links TRBV7-9 to TRBJ2-3, with unresolved D. The ends were cut back, 5 bases at V and 6 bases at J, with 9 bases in the middle. The CDR3 extends over 12 amino acids. Germline CDR1 reads SEHNR; CDR2 reads FQNEAQ (reference sequence). DNA for the CDR3: TGTGCCAGCAGCGACATAAGGGATACGCAGTATTTT. It specifies CASSDIRDTQYF. Filled out from reference TRBV7-9 and TRBJ2-3, the complete variable domain reads DTGVSQNPRHKITKRGQNVTFRCDPISEHNRLYWYRQTLGQGPEFLTYFQNEAQLEKSRLLSDRFSAERPKGSFSTLEIQRTEQGDSAMYLCASSDIRDTQYFGPGTRLTVL.

The chain is built from TRBV29-1 and TRBJ2-3; 11 nucleotides line up with TRBD1. Germline CDR1 reads SQVTM; CDR2 reads ANQGSEA. The CDR3 consists of 14 residues. V lost 6 bases and J lost 4; bases outside the gene matches: 6. The CDR3 DNA sequence: TGCAGCGTAAGGACAGGGGGCTTTGCAGATACGCAGTATTTT. Protein product: CSVRTGGFADTQYF.

The genes are TRBV28 and TRBJ2-3, with D possibly matching TRBD1 (7 bases). Germline V CDR1 and CDR2: MDHEN, SYDVKM. This CDR3 contains 16 residues. V shed 6 bases and J shed 0 bases, with 16 bases lying between them. The CDR3 DNA sequence: TGTGCCAGCAGCCCCAGGGGGACTTCTAGCACAGATACGCAGTATTTT. Protein: CASSPRGTSSTDTQYF. Together with reference TRBV28 and TRBJ2-3, the CDR3 gives the full variable domain: DVKVTQSSRYLVKRTGEKVFLECVQDMDHENMFWYRQDPGLGLRLIYFSYDVKMKEKGDIPEGYSVSREKKERFSLILESASTNQTSMYLCASSPRGTSSTDTQYFGPGTRLTVL.

V is TRBV5-8 and J is TRBJ1-2; TRBD1 aligns across 10 bases. The germline V gene has CDR1 SGHTS and CDR2 YDEGEE. The CDR3 spans 15 residues. V was clipped by 0 bases and J by 7 bases; unmatched bases: 6. The CDR3 DNA follows: TGTGCCAGCAGCTTGGTTGACAGGGGGCGTTCTGGCTACACCTTC. Amino acid sequence: CASSLVDRGRSGYTF.